This TCR beta chain emerged from a study of OX40 agonist ivuxolimab in advanced cancers. Study overall: Two patients with cutaneous melanoma and one with hepatocellular carcinoma, three in total, showed partial responses.

Assay used: immunoSEQ multiplex PCR; TCRdb lists only in-frame clones, some missing. This table holds roughly 48,000 clones, more than 80% found once. The CDR3 is made up of 17 amino acids. Germline trimming cut 3 bases from V and 0 bases from J; bases unmatched to any gene: 9. In germline, CDR1 is SGHTS, CDR2 YDEGEE. The genes are TRBV5-8 and TRBJ2-5, with 9 bases lining up with TRBD2. The receptor's source is an adult with an advanced solid tumor such as melanoma, head and neck, liver or kidney cancer. The sequencing here drew on CD4+ or CD8+ T cells sorted from blood, taken in a trial of the OX40 agonist ivuxolimab. The CDR3, as DNA: TGTGCCAGCAGCTCCTCGGGGGCTAGCGGGAACCAAGAGACCCAGTACTTC. It codes for CASSSSGASGNQETQYF.